This TCR beta chain comes out of a study of spatial heterogeneity in lung cancer (dated by TCRdb to about 2019). Regarding the study in general: More beta-chain than alpha-chain transcripts were consistently detected, likely reflecting higher beta-chain transcript abundance. TCR repertoire features were related to nonsynonymous mutation counts determined by whole-exome sequencing of tumor tissue. In the raw uncorrected reads, each unique combination of TCR and UMI appeared more than ten times on average. In non-small cell lung cancer, the study quantitatively compared TCR alpha and beta repertoires across several tumor regions, matched nontumor lung, and blood. At surgery, both alpha and beta chains were TCR-sequenced in roughly 200 tumor regions, 63 to 65 matched nontumor lung samples and a few dozen PBMC samples. What the work shows at the level of the full study, not this receptor alone: Confirming at a functional level the hypothesis that regional TCRs recognize regional mutations was considered to require additional single-cell paired TCR alpha and beta sequencing. Ubiquitous expanded tumor TCRs were detected in blood more often at tumor resection than at routine follow-up.

From its cysteine to its phenylalanine, the CDR3 spans 13 amino acids. This entry keeps only the CDR3 DNA: 39 bases, framed from base 1. V and J lose 2 bases and 3 bases, and a span of 5 bases separates them. CDR1 and CDR2, looked up from the germline V gene, are SGHTA and FQGNSA. This clonotype was counted ten times or more. Its recognized antigen is unknown. Per-nucleotide qualities are absent, and no much larger clonotype sits a single base away. Preparation of the library involved 5' RACE. This sample was sequenced with a NextSeq 500. In the TCR library protocol, a unique molecular identifier was attached to each TCR cDNA molecule so that PCR and sequencing errors could be corrected. The source study handled its data this way. Decombinator tools were used for TCR identification, UMI-based error correction and CDR3 extraction. Expanded TCRs were defined as those above a frequency of 2 per 1,000, corresponding to the top 1% of the tumor frequency distribution. Renyi diversity was calculated using the R vegan package after each repertoire was subsampled 100 times to 5,000 TCRs. CDR3 similarity networks were built from amino acid triplet string-kernel similarity, connecting CDR3s with pairwise similarity above 0.82. TCRdb reprocessing: public reads trimmed at Q25 with fastp, clones called with MiXCR, in-frame beta chains kept. Every entry covers one CDR3 protein and lists the most common genes and DNA from its rows. These V and J calls rely on TCRdb rather than the paper's analysis. The sample table contains about 38,000 distinct CDR3 sequences; only one count was recorded for 4% to 6% of them. In total, the top ten clones hold about a quarter of the sample.

According to the study, the label for this sample's time point signals: sample taken at primary tumor resection. For TCR sequencing, whole RNA was extracted from tumor and nontumor lung tissue, or from cryopreserved PBMC samples, and no cell sorting was done. The donors were approximately 70 patients from the lung TRACERx cohort who had early-stage, untreated non-small cell lung cancer. A patient was chosen for TCR sequencing only when enough RNA was available from at least two tumor regions. This chain joins TRBV7-2 to TRBJ1-5, with no confidently assigned D gene. The sequence was obtained from a female donor with early-stage non-small cell lung cancer. Material: PBMCs, obtained at surgery. DNA sequence: TGTGCCAGCAGCTTAACCGTCAATCAGCCCCAGCATTTT. Translation gives CASSLTVNQPQHF. Where the CDR3 stops, the reference TRBV7-2 and TRBJ1-5 genes take over; the full variable domain is GAGVSQSPSNKVTEKGKDVELRCDPISGHTALYWYRQSLGQGLEFLIYFQGNSAPDKSGLPSDRFSAERTGGSVSTLTIQRTQQEDSAVYLCASSLTVNQPQHFGDGTRLSIL.